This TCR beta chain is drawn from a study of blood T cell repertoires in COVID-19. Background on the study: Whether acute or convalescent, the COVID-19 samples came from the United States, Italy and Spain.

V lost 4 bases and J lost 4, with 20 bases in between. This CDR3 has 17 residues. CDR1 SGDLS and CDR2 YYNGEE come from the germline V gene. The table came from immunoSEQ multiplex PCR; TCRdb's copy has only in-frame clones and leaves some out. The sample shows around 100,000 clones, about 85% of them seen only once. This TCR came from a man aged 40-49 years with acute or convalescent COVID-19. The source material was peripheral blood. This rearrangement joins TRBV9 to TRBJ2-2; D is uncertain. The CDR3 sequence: CASSKVASPPVTGELFF. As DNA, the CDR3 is TGTGCCAGCAGCAAAGTGGCCTCCCCCCCCGTCACCGGGGAGCTGTTTTTT.